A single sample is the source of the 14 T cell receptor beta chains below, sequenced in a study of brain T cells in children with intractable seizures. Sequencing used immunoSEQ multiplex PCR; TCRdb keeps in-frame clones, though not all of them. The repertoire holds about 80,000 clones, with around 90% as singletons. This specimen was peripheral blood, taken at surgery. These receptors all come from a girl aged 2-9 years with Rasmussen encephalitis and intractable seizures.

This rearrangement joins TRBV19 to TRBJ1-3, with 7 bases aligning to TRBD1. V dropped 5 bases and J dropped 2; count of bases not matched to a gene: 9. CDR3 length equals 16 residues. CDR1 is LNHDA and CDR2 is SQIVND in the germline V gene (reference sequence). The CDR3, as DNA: TGTGCCAGTAGTCCCACATACAGGGGAACTGGAAACACCATATATTTT. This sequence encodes CASSPTYRGTGNTIYF. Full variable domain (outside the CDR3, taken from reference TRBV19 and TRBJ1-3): DGGITQSPKYLFRKEGQNVTLSCEQNLNHDAMYWYRQDPGQGLRLIYYSQIVNDFQKGDIAEGYSVSREKKESFPLTVTSAQKNPTAFYLCASSPTYRGTGNTIYFGEGSWLTVV.

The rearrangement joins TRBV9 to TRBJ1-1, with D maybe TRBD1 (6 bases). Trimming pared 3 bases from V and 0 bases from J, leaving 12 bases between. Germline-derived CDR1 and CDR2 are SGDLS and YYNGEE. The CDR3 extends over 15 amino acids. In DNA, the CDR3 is TGTGCCAGCAGCGCCCCGGGACATCTGAACACTGAAGCTTTCTTT. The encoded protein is CASSAPGHLNTEAFF.

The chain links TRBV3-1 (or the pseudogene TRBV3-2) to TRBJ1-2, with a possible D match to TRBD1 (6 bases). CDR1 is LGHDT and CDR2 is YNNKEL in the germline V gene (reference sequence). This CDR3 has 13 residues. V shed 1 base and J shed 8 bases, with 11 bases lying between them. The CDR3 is CASSQAWTEGYTF. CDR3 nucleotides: TGTGCCAGCAGCCAAGCCTGGACAGAAGGCTACACCTTC.

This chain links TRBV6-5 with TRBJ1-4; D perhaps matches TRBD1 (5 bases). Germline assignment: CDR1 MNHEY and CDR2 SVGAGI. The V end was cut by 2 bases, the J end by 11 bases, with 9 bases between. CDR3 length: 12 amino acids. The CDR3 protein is CASSYPGGKLFF. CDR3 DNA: TGTGCCAGCAGTTACCCGGGGGGGAAACTGTTTTTT.

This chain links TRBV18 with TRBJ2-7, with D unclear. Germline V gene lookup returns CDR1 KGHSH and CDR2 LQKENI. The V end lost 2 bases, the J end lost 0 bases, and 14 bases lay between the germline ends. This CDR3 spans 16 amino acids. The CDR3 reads CASSPSRSYSSYEQYF. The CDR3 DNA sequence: TGTGCCAGCTCACCAAGCCGGTCCTATAGCTCCTACGAGCAGTACTTC. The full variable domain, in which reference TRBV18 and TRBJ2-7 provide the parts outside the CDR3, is NAGVMQNPRHLVRRRGQEARLRCSPMKGHSHVYWYRQLPEEGLKFMVYLQKENIIDESGMPKERFSAEFPKEGPSILRIQQVVRGDSAAYFCASSPSRSYSSYEQYFGPGTRLTVT.

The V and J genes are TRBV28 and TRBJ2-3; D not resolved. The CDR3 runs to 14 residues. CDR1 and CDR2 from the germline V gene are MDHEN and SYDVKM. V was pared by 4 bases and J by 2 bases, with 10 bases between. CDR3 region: CASSSGDLTDTQYF. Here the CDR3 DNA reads TGTGCCAGCAGTTCGGGCGACCTCACAGATACGCAGTATTTT.

In DNA, the CDR3 is TGTGCCAGCAGTTTTGGGACAGTCTATGGCTACACCTTC. It encodes CASSFGTVYGYTF. The rearrangement uses TRBV12-3 or TRBV12-4 and TRBJ1-2, with 7 positions matching TRBD1. Trimming took 3 bases from V and 4 from J; bases not matched to a gene: 2. The CDR3 is 13 amino acids.

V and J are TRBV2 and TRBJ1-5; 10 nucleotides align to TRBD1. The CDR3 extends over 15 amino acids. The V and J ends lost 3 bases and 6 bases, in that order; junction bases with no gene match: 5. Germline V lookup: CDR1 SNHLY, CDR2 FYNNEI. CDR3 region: CASSDGTGVAQPQHF. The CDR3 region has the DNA TGTGCCAGCAGTGATGGGACAGGGGTGGCTCAGCCCCAGCATTTT.

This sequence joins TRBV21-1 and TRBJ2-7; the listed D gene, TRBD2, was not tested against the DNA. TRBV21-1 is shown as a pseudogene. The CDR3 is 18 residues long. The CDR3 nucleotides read TGTGCCAGCAGCAAAGGAGGGCCTTTGAGGGAACCAACCTACGAGCAGTACTTC. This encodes CASSKGGPLREPTYEQYF.

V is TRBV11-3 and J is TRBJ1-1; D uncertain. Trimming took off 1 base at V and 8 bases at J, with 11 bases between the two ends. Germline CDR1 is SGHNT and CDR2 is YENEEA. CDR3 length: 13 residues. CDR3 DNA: TGTGCCAGCAGCTTAGCGACGGGATTGGAAGCTTTCTTT. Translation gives CASSLATGLEAFF. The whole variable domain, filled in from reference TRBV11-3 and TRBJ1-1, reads EAGVVQSPRYKIIEKKQPVAFWCNPISGHNTLYWYLQNLGQGPELLIRYENEEAVDDSQLPKDRFSAERLKGVDSTLKIQPAELGDSAVYLCASSLATGLEAFFGQGTRLTVV.

The CDR3 DNA is TGTGCCAGCTCAAAGAACAGGGCGAACACTGAAGCTTTCTTT. This codes for CASSKNRANTEAFF. The rearrangement links TRBV18 to TRBJ1-1; the D gene is possibly TRBD1 (6 bases). Germline V gene sequence: CDR1 KGHSH, CDR2 LQKENI. Trimming left V 5 bases short and J 1 base short, with 11 bases between. The CDR3 runs 14 residues.

The CDR3 region is CASSRTGSQHEQYF. The CDR3 nucleotides read TGTGCCAGCAGCCGGACAGGTTCCCAGCACGAGCAGTACTTC. The V and J genes are TRBV7-9 and TRBJ2-7, with TRBD1 identical over 7 bases. Germline CDR1 and CDR2: SEHNR and FQNEAQ (reference sequence). The CDR3 totals 14 residues. After removal of 5 bases from V and 5 bases from J, the junction contained 9 bases not matched to a gene.

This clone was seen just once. The CDR3 DNA reads as TGTGCCAGCAGCTTGGGGACAGCTAACTATGGCTACACCTTC. The encoded protein is CASSLGTANYGYTF. The genes are TRBV5-5 and TRBJ1-2; TRBD1 might be the D (6 bases). Germline loops: CDR1 SGHKS, CDR2 YYEKEE (reference sequence). The CDR3 covers 14 residues. With 0 bases removed from V and 0 bases from J, the gap between germline ends came to 6 bases.

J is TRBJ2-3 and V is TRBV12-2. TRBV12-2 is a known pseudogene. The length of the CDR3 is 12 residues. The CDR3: CASRFYRSGQYF. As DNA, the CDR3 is TGTGCAAGTCGCTTTTACCGCTCGGGCCAGTATTTT.